This T cell receptor beta chain was identified in a study of T cells expressing NK-cell markers. Study details: Sorted CD3+CD56-NKG2C+, CD3+CD56+NKG2C+ and CD3+CD56+NKG2C- T cells supplied the TCR beta repertoires.

The CDR3 contains 13 residues. The germline V gene has CDR1 MNHNY and CDR2 SVGAGI (reference sequence). TCRdb re-analyzed the 5' RACE reads; it lists each CDR3 protein once, without DNA. The sample has about 260,000 distinct CDR3 sequences; the top ten hold under 0.5%. The clonotype comes from a man aged 18 to 29 in good health. The specimen sequenced was blood T cells: a sorted CD56 or NKG2C T cell subset, CD4+ or CD8+ T cells, or bulk PBMC T cells (not recorded which). J is TRBJ2-1 and V is TRBV6-6. The CDR3 reads CASSGLSYNEQFF.